Sequencing of this TCR beta chain was carried out in a study of T cells after posttransplantation cyclophosphamide. Only in-frame clones appear in the TCRdb table, and some are missing; sequencing was by immunoSEQ multiplex PCR. Among 50,000 to 55,000 clones listed, roughly 84% were seen once. As concerns this clone: Its antigen remains unidentified.

Study-level points and caveats: Recipient CMV seropositivity and CMV reactivation strongly tracked TRB clonality. TRB overlap between skin or GI tissue T cells and blood was limited. Donor-recipient repertoire similarity was low at 1-2 months, rising over year one.

The CDR3 extends over 15 amino acids. The V gene's germline CDR1 is MDHEN and CDR2 SYDVKM. V was clipped by 7 bases and J by 0 bases, with 13 bases between them. This TCR came from a man between 25 and 39 years old with a blood cancer, CMV-positive, and with a related stem cell donor. Sequenced material: PBMCs. The V call is TRBV28, the J call TRBJ1-3; a possible D gene is TRBD1 (5 bases). The CDR3 loop is CASTSGGTSGNTIYF. For the CDR3, the DNA is TGTGCCAGCACCTCGGGGGGGACCTCTGGAAACACCATATATTTT.